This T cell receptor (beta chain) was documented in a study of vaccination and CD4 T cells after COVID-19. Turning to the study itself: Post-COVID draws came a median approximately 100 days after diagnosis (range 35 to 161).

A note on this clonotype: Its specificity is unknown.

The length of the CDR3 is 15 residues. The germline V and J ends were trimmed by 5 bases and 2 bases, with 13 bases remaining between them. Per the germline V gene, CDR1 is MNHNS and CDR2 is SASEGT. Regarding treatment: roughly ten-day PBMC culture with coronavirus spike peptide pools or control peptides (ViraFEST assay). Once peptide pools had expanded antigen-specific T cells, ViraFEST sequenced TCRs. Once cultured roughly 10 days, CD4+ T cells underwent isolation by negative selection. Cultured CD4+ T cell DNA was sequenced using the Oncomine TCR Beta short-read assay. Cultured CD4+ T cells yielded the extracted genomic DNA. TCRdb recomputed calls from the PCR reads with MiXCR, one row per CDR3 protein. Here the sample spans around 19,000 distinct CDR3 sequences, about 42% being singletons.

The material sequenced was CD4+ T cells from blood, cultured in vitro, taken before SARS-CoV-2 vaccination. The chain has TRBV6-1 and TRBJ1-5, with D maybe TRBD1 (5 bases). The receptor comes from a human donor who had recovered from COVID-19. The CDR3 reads CASSPGTDGNQPQHF. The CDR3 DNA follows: TGTGCCAGCAGTCCCGGGACGGACGGCAATCAGCCCCAGCATTTT.